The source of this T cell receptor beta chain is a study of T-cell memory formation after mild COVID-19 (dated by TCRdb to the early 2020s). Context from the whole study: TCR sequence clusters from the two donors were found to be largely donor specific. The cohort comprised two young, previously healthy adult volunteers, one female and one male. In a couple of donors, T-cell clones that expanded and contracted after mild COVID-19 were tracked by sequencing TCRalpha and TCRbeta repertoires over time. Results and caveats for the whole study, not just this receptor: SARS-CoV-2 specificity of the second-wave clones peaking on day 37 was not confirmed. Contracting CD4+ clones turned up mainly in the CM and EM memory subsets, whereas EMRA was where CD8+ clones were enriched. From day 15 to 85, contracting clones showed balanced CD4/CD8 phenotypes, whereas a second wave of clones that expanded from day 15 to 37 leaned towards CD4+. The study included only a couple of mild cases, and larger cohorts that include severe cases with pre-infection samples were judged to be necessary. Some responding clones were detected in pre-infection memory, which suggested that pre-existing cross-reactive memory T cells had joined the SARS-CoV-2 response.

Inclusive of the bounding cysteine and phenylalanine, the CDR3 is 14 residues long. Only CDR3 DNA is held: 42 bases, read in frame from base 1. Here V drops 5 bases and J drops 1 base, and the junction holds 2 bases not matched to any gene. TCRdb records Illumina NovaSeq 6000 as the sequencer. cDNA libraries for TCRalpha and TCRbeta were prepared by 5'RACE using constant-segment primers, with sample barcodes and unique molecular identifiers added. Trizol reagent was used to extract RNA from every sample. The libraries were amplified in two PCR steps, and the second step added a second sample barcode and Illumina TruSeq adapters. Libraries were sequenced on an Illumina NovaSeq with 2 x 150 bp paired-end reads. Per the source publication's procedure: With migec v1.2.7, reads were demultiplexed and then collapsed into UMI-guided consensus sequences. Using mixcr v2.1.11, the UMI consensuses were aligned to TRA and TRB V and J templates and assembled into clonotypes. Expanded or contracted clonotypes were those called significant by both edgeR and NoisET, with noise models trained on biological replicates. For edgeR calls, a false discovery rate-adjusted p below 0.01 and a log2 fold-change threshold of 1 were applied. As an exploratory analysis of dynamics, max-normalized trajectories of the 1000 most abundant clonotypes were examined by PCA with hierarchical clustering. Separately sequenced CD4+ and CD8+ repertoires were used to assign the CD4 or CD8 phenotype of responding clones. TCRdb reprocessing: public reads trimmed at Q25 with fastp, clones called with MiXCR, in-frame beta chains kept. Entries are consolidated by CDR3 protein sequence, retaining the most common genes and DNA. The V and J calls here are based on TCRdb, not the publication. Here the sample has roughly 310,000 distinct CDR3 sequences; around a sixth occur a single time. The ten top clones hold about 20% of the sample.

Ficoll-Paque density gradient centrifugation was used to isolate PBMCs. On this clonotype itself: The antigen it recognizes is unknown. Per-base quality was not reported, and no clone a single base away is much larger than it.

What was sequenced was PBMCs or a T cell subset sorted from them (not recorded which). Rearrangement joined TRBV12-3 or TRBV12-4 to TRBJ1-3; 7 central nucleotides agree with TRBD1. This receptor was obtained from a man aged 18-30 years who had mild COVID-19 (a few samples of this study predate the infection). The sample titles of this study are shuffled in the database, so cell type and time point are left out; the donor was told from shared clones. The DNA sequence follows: TGTGCCAGCAGTCAACAGGGGTCTGGAAACACCATATATTTT. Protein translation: CASSQQGSGNTIYF.